These 22 T cell receptor beta chains share one sample of origin, sequenced in a study of T-cell memory formation after mild COVID-19. TCRdb independently ran MiXCR on the 5' RACE reads; one entry per CDR3 protein. The sample lists 350,000 to 550,000 distinct CDR3 sequences; roughly 18% were seen once. Sequences were obtained from PBMCs or a T cell subset sorted from them (not recorded which). These receptors were obtained from a man aged 18 to 29 who had mild COVID-19 (a few samples of this study predate the infection). Cell type and time point are not known.

The gene calls are TRBV5-1 and TRBJ1-4; 7 positions match TRBD1. This CDR3 has 14 amino acids. CDR1 SGHRS and CDR2 YFSETQ come from the germline V gene. V gave up 4 bases and J gave up 4 bases; unmatched junction bases: 4. The CDR3 is CASSPGQINEKLFF. The DNA of the CDR3 is TGCGCCAGCAGCCCGGGACAGATTAATGAAAAACTGTTTTTT.

In this sample, this clonotype turned up a few times. This chain links TRBV4-1 with TRBJ2-1, with D hard to call. The CDR3 totals 12 residues. CDR1 is MGHRA, CDR2 YSYEKL, per germline. V lost 4 bases, J lost 7 bases, and 8 bases lay in between. The CDR3 DNA sequence: TGCGCCAGCAGCCTCCTCAGTAATGAGCAGTTCTTC. Translation gives CASSLLSNEQFF.

A few counts support this clonotype. The J gene is TRBJ1-4, the V gene TRBV20-1, with D unresolved. With 1 base removed from V and 6 bases from J, the gap between germline ends came to 12 bases. This CDR3 has 14 amino acids. CDR1 is DFQATT and CDR2 is SNEGSKA in the germline V gene (reference sequence). The CDR3 sequence is CSARAETRDEKLFF. The CDR3 DNA reads TGCAGTGCTAGAGCGGAGACGAGGGATGAAAAACTGTTTTTT.

This clonotype has at least ten counts. The chain carries TRBV5-1 and TRBJ2-1; tentatively, D is TRBD1 (6 bases). Germline CDR1 reads SGHRS; CDR2 reads YFSETQ. CDR3 length: 14 residues. V was trimmed by 6 bases and J by 4 bases, leaving 14 bases between them. The CDR3 protein is CASTPGVRYNEQFF. DNA of the CDR3: TGCGCCAGCACCCCAGGGGTCCGATACAATGAGCAGTTCTTC.

This clonotype was found a few times. The rearrangement uses TRBV10-3 and TRBJ1-1, with a tentative D call TRBD1 (5 bases). The V and J ends lost 1 base and 0 bases respectively, with 9 bases between them. This CDR3 region has 15 residues. Germline V gives CDR1 ENHRY, CDR2 SYGVKD. CDR3 amino acids: CAISEFRGLNTEAFF. CDR3 coding DNA: TGTGCCATCAGTGAGTTTCGGGGGTTGAACACTGAAGCTTTCTTT.

This clonotype was observed a handful of times. This chain uses TRBV5-4 with TRBJ1-4; D may be TRBD1 (5 bases). The CDR3 runs 15 residues. V dropped 5 bases and J dropped 8 bases, with 19 bases sitting between them. The germline CDR1 and CDR2 sequences are SGHNT and YYREEE (reference sequence). The DNA of the CDR3 is TGTGCCAGCAGACCCCACGACAGTAGTGGCGAAAAACTGTTTTTT. Protein: CASRPHDSSGEKLFF.

V and J are TRBV15 and TRBJ1-6; no definite D call. Germline-derived CDR1 and CDR2 are LNHNV and YYDKDF (reference sequence). The CDR3 extends over 16 amino acids. Trimming left V 0 bases short and J 5 bases short, with 11 bases between. CDR3 DNA: TGTGCCACCAGCAGAGAGGTGGCAGTCAATAATTCACCCCTCCACTTT. Its translation is CATSREVAVNNSPLHF.

This clonotype was counted at least ten times. V and J are TRBV14 and TRBJ2-5; 7 nucleotides match TRBD2. The trim removed 0 bases at V and 5 bases at J, leaving 6 bases unmatched. The CDR3 consists of 15 residues. Germline V lookup: CDR1 SGHDN, CDR2 FVKESK. The CDR3, as DNA: TGTGCCAGCAGCCAAGAACTGGCGGGGGTGGAGACCCAGTACTTC. Its protein is CASSQELAGVETQYF.

This clonotype has only a few counts. This sequence joins TRBV6-2 or TRBV6-3 and TRBJ2-3; D remains unclear. Trimming removed 2 bases from V and 2 bases from J, with 5 bases in between. This CDR3 has 13 amino acids. CDR1 MNHEY and CDR2 SVGEGT come from the germline V gene. DNA of the CDR3: TGTGCCAGCAGTTACGGGATCACAGATACGCAGTATTTT. Translation: CASSYGITDTQYF.

The rearrangement uses TRBV4-3 and TRBJ1-2; D is undetermined. This CDR3 spans 15 amino acids. Trimming shortened V by 0 bases and J by 3 bases, and 11 bases separated the two germline ends. Germline V lookup: CDR1 LGHNA, CDR2 YSLEER. The CDR3 region is CASSQDRRSYYGYTF. CDR3 DNA: TGCGCCAGCAGCCAAGATAGAAGGAGCTACTATGGCTACACCTTC.

This clonotype was counted only a few times. The genes are TRBV18 and TRBJ2-7; D unclear. CDR1 is KGHSH and CDR2 is LQKENI in the germline V gene. This CDR3 is built from 14 residues. V lost 3 bases and J lost 4, with 13 bases in between. CDR3: CASSPGNTLYEQYV. Written as DNA, the CDR3 is TGTGCCAGCTCACCCGGTAACACGTTGTACGAGCAGTACGTC.

A few counts support this clonotype. This sequence joins TRBV3-1 and TRBJ2-3; the D gene is possibly TRBD2 (5 bases). The V gene lost 1 base and the J gene lost 4 bases, with 9 bases spanning the gap. The germline V gene encodes CDR1 LGHDT and CDR2 YNNKEL (reference sequence). CDR3 length: 14 amino acids. As DNA, the CDR3 is TGTGCCAGCAGCCAAGCGAGGGTTGCAGATACGCAGTATTTT. It translates to CASSQARVADTQYF.

The chain carries TRBV7-2 and TRBJ1-2, with 7 positions matching TRBD1. This CDR3 is built from 13 residues. Germline-derived CDR1 and CDR2 are SGHTA and FQGNSA. The V gene end was trimmed by 5 bases and the J gene end by 8 bases; junction bases not matched to a gene: 8. The CDR3 DNA reads TGTGCCAGCAGCACCGGACAGGCGAAGGGCTACACCTTC. It yields the protein CASSTGQAKGYTF. The whole variable domain, remainder taken from reference TRBV7-2 and TRBJ1-2, is GAGVSQSPSNKVTEKGKDVELRCDPISGHTALYWYRQSLGQGLEFLIYFQGNSAPDKSGLPSDRFSAERTGGSVSTLTIQRTQQEDSAVYLCASSTGQAKGYTFGSGTRLTVV.

The chain uses TRBV4-1 and TRBJ1-2; D not resolved. This CDR3 comprises 15 residues. V lost 0 bases, J lost 2 bases, and 10 bases lay in between. Germline V CDR1 and CDR2: MGHRA, YSYEKL. The CDR3 DNA is TGCGCCAGCAGCCAAGACCGCGGGTGGAACTATGGCTACACCTTC. Translating it yields CASSQDRGWNYGYTF.

The chain couples TRBV25-1 to TRBJ2-3; the D gene is possibly TRBD1 (5 bases). The J call may be mistaken, given a closer DNA end match to TRBJ1-5. CDR3 size: 15 residues. Germline V CDR1 and CDR2: MGHDK, SYGVNS. CDR3 region: CASSESEGLTDTQHF. CDR3 sequence (DNA): TGTGCCAGCAGTGAATCGGAGGGACTAACAGATACGCAGCATTTT.

This rearrangement joins TRBV7-3 to TRBJ2-5; TRBD2 matches at 13 bases. Germline CDR1 SGHTA, CDR2 FQGTGA. CDR3 size: 16 residues. Losses at the gene ends were 5 bases for V and 5 bases for J; bases not matched to a gene: 8. The CDR3 loop is CASSITSGGARETQYF. CDR3 in DNA: TGTGCCAGCAGCATTACTAGCGGGGGGGCTCGGGAGACCCAGTACTTC.

This clonotype was seen more than once but under ten times. V is TRBV21-1 and J is TRBJ2-2; the D segment call TRBD1 is taken from the table without a DNA check. TRBV21-1 is shown as a pseudogene. CDR3 length: 16 amino acids. The CDR3 DNA is TGTGCCAGCAGCGAACCCGGGACAGTAAACACCGGGGAGCTGTTTTTT. It yields the protein CASSEPGTVNTGELFF.

The gene calls are TRBV18 and TRBJ1-1, with 8 nucleotides matching TRBD1. J lost 5 bases, V lost 2 bases, and 7 bases had no gene match. The CDR3 covers 15 residues. Germline assignment: CDR1 KGHSH and CDR2 LQKENI. As DNA, the CDR3 is TGTGCCAGCTCACCATCGGACAGGGTCGAGACTGAAGCTTTCTTT. This encodes CASSPSDRVETEAFF.

DNA of the CDR3: TGTGCCAGCAGGAGGACAGGTGCTCAGGACGAGCAGTACTTC. It codes for CASRRTGAQDEQYF. The chain employs TRBV6-5 and TRBJ2-7, with 7 bases aligning to TRBD1. Germline CDR1 MNHEY, CDR2 SVGAGI. The CDR3 runs to 14 residues. V lost 6 bases, J lost 5 bases, and 10 bases stayed unmatched.

V is TRBV5-4 and J is TRBJ1-3; D remains unclear. Germline loops: CDR1 SGHNT, CDR2 YYREEE (reference sequence). CDR3 length: 13 residues. Trimming removed 4 bases at V and 5 bases at J, with 10 bases between. For the CDR3, the DNA is TGTGCCAGCAGCGCACACTCCCGAAACACCATATATTTT. As protein: CASSAHSRNTIYF.

The chain employs TRBV10-3 and TRBJ2-5; 8 positions agree with TRBD1. Per germline, CDR1 ENHRY and CDR2 SYGVKD. The V gene end was trimmed by 10 bases and the J gene end by 1 base; junction bases not matched to a gene: 8. The CDR3 runs to 14 residues. In DNA form, the CDR3 reads TGTGCCAGCGGACAGGGCGAGGTCCAAGAGACCCAGTACTTC. Translation: CASGQGEVQETQYF.

This clonotype has just a few counts. The V call is TRBV5-4, the J call TRBJ2-3, with 10 bases lining up with TRBD2. J lost 5 bases, V lost 0 bases, and 6 bases had no gene match. There are 16 residues in the CDR3. Germline CDR1 reads SGHNT; CDR2 reads YYREEE (reference sequence). This chain's CDR3 is CASSLAERGGVDTQYF. The CDR3 DNA reads as TGTGCCAGCAGCTTGGCCGAGCGGGGGGGCGTAGATACGCAGTATTTT.